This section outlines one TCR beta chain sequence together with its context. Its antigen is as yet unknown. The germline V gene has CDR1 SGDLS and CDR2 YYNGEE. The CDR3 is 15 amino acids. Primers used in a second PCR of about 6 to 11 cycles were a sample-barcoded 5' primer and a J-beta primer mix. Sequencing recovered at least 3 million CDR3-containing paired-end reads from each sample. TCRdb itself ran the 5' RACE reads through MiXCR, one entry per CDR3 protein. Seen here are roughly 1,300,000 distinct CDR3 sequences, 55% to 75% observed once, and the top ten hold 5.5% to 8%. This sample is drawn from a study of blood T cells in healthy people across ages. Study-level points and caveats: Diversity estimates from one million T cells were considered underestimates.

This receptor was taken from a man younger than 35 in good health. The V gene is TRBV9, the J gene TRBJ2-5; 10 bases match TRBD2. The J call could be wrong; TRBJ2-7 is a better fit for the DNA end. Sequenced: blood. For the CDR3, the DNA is TGTGCCAGCAGCGCTAGCGGGAGAATGGGGCACGAGCAGTACTTC. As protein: CASSASGRMGHEQYF.